The present TCR beta chain was sequenced within a study of Graves' ophthalmopathy and Graves' hyperthyroidism. Study in general: Blood was drawn at initial diagnosis, before any treatment.

Trimming removed 4 bases from V and 6 bases from J; junction bases left unmatched: 6. The CDR3 covers 13 residues. CDR1 and CDR2 (germline): SQVTM, ANQGSEA. To note about this clonotype: Its antigen is not known.

From RNA, the CDR3 regions of TCR beta chains were amplified and sequenced. HTBI-primed RT-PCR formed the first round, and a multiplex PCR formed the second. TCRdb fed the multiplex PCR reads into MiXCR, producing one record per CDR3 protein. Counted here are 650,000 to 900,000 distinct CDR3 sequences, around 40% occurring once; the ten biggest clones make up 44%. The study's findings and limits: In separating ophthalmopathy from stable hyperthyroidism, a 13-signature model achieved approximately 91% sensitivity and nearly 84% specificity.

Material: peripheral blood. This TCR was recovered from an adult man with Graves' ophthalmopathy. The chain uses TRBV29-1 and TRBJ1-1; 9 bases are a match to TRBD1. As DNA, the CDR3 is TGCAGCGTTGGTAGGGACAGGGTCGCTGAAGCTTTCTTT. Protein: CSVGRDRVAEAFF.